The clone carrying this T cell receptor (beta chain) appeared once. The data originate from a study of shared clonotypes between healthy human individuals. Using immunoSEQ multiplex PCR, the repertoire was profiled, and TCRdb retains in-frame clones only, with some absent. The sample carries 600,000 to 800,000 clones, approximately 77% recorded once. The ends lost 5 bases at V and 5 bases at J; junction bases unmatched: 4. CDR1 and CDR2 from the germline V gene are MNHEY and SVGAGI. This CDR3 is built from 15 residues. Sequencing was carried out using memory CD4+ T cells sorted from blood. As for subset: CD45RA-negative fraction. This chain links TRBV6-5 with TRBJ2-1; the match to TRBD2 covers 12 bases. This receptor was identified in a woman between 25 and 40 years old in good health. CDR3 nucleotides: TGTGCCAGCAGTAAGACTAGCGGGAGCCACAATGAGCAGTTCTTC. Protein sequence: CASSKTSGSHNEQFF.